This TCR beta chain was found in a study of shared clonotypes between healthy human individuals. This clone appeared once. Its antigen is not known. Data came from immunoSEQ multiplex PCR; TCRdb stores just in-frame clones and leaves some out. This sample has 550,000 to 600,000 clones, with roughly four fifths found just once. Study-wide results and caveats: Represented diversity (both genetic and exposure-history) was limited by the small number of donors.

The source is a woman between 40 and 50 years old in good health. Some clones in this sample may be carry-over from other donors' samples. Sequencing used PBMCs.

The CDR3 region has the DNA TGTGCCAGCAGCCGGGCGGCCTCTGGAAACACCATATATTTT. Protein sequence: CASSRAASGNTIYF. The chain uses TRBV6-5 and TRBJ1-3; no definite D call. V was trimmed by 6 bases and J by 0 bases, leaving 9 bases between them. The length of the CDR3 is 14 residues. Germline CDR1 reads MNHEY; CDR2 reads SVGAGI.